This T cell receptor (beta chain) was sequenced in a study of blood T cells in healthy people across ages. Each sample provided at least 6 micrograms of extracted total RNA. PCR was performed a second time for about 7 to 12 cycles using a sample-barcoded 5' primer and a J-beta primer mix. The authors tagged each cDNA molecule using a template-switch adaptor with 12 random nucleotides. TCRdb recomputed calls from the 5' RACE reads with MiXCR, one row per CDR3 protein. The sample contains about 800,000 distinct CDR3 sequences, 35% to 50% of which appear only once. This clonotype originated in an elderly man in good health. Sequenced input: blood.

As DNA, the CDR3 is TGTGCCAGCAGTGACAGCGCGAGACTAGCGGGATTGAATGAGCAGTTCTTC. This sequence encodes CASSDSARLAGLNEQFF. The chain uses TRBV6-4 and TRBJ2-1, with 11 bases identical to TRBD2. The CDR3 totals 17 residues. The V gene's germline CDR1 is MRHNA and CDR2 SNTAGT. V gave up 2 bases and J gave up 7 bases; unmatched junction bases: 10.